This T cell receptor beta chain comes out of a study of T cell responses to AZD1222 COVID-19 vaccine. On the study more broadly: Second-dose timings of about 4 or about 12 weeks were pooled. General observations from the study: Most donors were white British, females outnumbered males, and clonal diversity was possibly underestimated.

The data were produced by immunoSEQ multiplex PCR, yet TCRdb's version contains in-frame clones alone and is incomplete. The profile shows over 85,000 clones, over 75% of them singletons. Of note for this clone: Its target is not known.

CDR3 length equals 14 residues. The germline CDR1 and CDR2 sequences are MNHEY and SVGAGI. Trimming left V 7 bases short and J 0 bases short, with 12 bases between. The J gene is TRBJ1-1, the V gene TRBV6-5, with D unresolved. Sample: peripheral blood, taken on day 0 of AZD1222 vaccination. The clonotype was recovered from an adult in good health. CDR3 sequence (DNA): TGTGCCAGCAAGAGGGCAGCCATGAACACTGAAGCTTTCTTT. This encodes CASKRAAMNTEAFF.